This T cell receptor (beta chain) originates from a study of T-cell memory formation after mild COVID-19 (dated by TCRdb to 2020 to 2022). With respect to the entire study: Most TCR sequence clusters were specific to one of the two donors. In a couple of donors, T-cell clones that expanded and contracted after mild COVID-19 were followed by sequencing TCRalpha and TCRbeta repertoires longitudinally. Two young, previously healthy adult volunteers made up the cohort, one male and one female.

The CDR3 holds 15 amino acids from the cysteine to the phenylalanine. Of the read, only the CDR3 DNA is kept; its 45 bases are in frame from base 1. Trimming costs V 0 bases and J 1 base, and their ends lie 9 bases apart. For CDR1 and CDR2, the germline V gene lists SGDLS and YYNGEE. Sequencer: Illumina NovaSeq 6000. TCRalpha and TCRbeta cDNA libraries were constructed by 5'RACE with constant-segment primers, with sample barcodes and unique molecular identifiers being introduced. RNA was extracted from every sample with Trizol reagent. The libraries were amplified in two PCR steps, and the second step added a second sample barcode and Illumina TruSeq adapters. Libraries were sequenced on an Illumina NovaSeq with 2 x 150 bp paired-end reads. As for the authors' bioinformatics: Reads were demultiplexed and collapsed into UMI-guided consensus sequences with migec v1.2.7. With mixcr v2.1.11, UMI consensuses were aligned to TRA and TRB V and J templates and assembled into clonotypes. Clonotypes were classified as expanded or contracted when called significant by both edgeR and NoisET, with noise models trained on biological replicates. For edgeR calls, the cutoffs were a false discovery rate-adjusted p below 0.01 and a log2 fold-change threshold of 1. As an exploratory analysis of dynamics, PCA with hierarchical clustering was applied to max-normalized trajectories of the 1000 most abundant clonotypes. Separately sequenced CD4+ and CD8+ repertoires were used to assign the CD4 or CD8 phenotype of responding clones. Using fastp trimming at Q25 and MiXCR clonotype assembly, TCRdb reanalyzed the public sequencing data and kept in-frame beta chains. Each record represents a unique CDR3 protein, reported with the most common genes and DNA among its rows. TCRdb's processing, not the study's, gives the V and J calls here. Here the sample has 100,000 to 130,000 distinct CDR3 sequences; 15% to 20% occur a single time. The ten largest clones capture roughly 6% of the sample.

What the work shows at the level of the full study, not this receptor alone: Balanced CD4/CD8 phenotypes were observed for clones contracting from day 15 to 85, whereas a bias towards CD4+ was observed for a second wave of clones expanding from day 15 to 37. Some responding clones were detected in pre-infection memory, suggesting pre-existing cross-reactive memory T cells joined the SARS-CoV-2 response. Only a couple of mild cases were covered by the study, and larger cohorts that include severe cases with pre-infection samples were considered necessary. Whether the second-wave clones peaking on day 37 were SARS-CoV-2 specific was not confirmed. Contracting CD4+ clones were located mainly in the CM and EM memory subsets, whereas CD8+ clones were found to be enriched in EMRA.

This clonotype was detected only once. Its antigen is unknown. Per-base quality was not reported, and no clone a single base away is much larger than it. PBMCs were isolated by Ficoll-Paque density gradient centrifugation. The source material was PBMCs or a T cell subset sorted from them (not recorded which). This clonotype was obtained from a man younger than 35 who had mild COVID-19 (a few samples of this study predate the infection). The sample titles of this study are shuffled in the database, so cell type and time point are left out; the donor was told from shared clones. The sequence is built from TRBV9 and TRBJ2-3, with the D gene not clear enough to name. The CDR3 region: CASSVAGGRTDTQYF. The DNA sequence is given as TGTGCCAGCAGCGTAGCTGGCGGACGCACAGATACGCAGTATTTT.